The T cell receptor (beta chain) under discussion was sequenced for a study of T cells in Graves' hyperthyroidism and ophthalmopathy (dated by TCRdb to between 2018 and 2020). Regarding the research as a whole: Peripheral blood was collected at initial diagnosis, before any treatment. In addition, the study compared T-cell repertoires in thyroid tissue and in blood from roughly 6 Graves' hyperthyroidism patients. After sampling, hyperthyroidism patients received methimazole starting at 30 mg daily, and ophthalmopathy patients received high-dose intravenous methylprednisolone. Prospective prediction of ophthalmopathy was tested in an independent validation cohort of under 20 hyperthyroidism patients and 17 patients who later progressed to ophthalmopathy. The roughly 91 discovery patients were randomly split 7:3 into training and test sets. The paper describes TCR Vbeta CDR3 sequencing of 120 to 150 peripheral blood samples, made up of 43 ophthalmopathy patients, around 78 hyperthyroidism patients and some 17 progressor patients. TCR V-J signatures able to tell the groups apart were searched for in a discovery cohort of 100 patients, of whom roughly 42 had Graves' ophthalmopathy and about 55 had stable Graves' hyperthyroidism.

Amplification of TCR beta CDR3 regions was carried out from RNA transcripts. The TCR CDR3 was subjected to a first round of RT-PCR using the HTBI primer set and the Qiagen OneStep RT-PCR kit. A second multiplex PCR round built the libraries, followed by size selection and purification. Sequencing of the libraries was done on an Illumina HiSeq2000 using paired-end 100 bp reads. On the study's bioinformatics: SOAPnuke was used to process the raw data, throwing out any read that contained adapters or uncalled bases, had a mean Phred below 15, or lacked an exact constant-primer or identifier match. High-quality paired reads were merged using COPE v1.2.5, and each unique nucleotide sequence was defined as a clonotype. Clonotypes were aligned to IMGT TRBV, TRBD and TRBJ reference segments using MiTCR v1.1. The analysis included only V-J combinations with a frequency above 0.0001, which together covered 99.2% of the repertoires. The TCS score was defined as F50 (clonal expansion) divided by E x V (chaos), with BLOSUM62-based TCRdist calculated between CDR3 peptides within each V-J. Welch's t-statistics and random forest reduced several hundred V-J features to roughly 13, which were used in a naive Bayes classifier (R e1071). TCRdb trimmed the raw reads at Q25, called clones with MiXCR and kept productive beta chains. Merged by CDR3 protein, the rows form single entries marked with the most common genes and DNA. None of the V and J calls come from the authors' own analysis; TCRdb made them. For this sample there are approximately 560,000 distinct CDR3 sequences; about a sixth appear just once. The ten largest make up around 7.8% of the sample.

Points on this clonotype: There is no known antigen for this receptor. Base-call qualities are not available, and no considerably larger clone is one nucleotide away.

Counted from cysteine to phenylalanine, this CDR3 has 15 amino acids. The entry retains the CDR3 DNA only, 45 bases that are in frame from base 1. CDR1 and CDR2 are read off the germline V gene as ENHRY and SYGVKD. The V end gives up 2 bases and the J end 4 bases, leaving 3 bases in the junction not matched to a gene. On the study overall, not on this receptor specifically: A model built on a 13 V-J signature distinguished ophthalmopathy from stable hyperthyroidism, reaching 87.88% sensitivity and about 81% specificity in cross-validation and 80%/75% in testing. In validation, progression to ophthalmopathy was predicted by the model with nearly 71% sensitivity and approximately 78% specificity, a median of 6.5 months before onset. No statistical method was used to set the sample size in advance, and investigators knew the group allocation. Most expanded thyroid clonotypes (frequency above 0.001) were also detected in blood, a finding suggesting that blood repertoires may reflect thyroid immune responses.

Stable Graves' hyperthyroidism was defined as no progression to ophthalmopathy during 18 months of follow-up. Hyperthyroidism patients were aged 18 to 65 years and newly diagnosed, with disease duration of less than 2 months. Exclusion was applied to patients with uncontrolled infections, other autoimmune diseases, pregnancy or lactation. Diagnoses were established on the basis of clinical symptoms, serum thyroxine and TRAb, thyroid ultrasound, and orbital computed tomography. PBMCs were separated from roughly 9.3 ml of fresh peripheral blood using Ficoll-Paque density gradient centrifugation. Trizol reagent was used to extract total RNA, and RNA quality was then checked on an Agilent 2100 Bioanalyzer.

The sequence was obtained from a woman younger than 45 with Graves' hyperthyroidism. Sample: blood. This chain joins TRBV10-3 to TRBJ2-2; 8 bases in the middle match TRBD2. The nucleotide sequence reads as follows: TGTGCCATCAGTGAGCGGGAGGGCCTCACCGGGGAGCTGTTTTTT. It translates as CAISEREGLTGELFF.